A selection of T cell receptor beta chains follows, all from one sample in a study of T cells after yellow fever vaccination. TCRdb re-analysed the 5' RACE reads in MiXCR, keeping a single row per CDR3 protein. The profile covers fewer than 500,000 distinct CDR3 sequences, with 15% to 20% appearing a single time and around 17% taken by the ten largest. This specimen was PBMCs, taken before the yellow fever booster vaccination. The receptors here all came from a man aged 18 to 30 who received the YFV17D yellow fever vaccine. The conserved cysteine and the conserved F or W are not part of the CDR3 here. Clone size is not always given. Where it is, it says once, few, many or a class for expanded clones.

TRBV6-2/TRBV6-3,-,ASSYSIVAGGVINEQF
TRBV20-1,few,SARGAAETQY
TRBV7-9,-,ASSLDRAEFMNTEAF
TRBV20-1,few,SISLRVGDGYT
TRBV5-1,-,ASSLYVVGAKNIQY
TRBV5-1,-,ASSLALAGEQETQY
TRBV18,many,ASSPGQDSPLH
TRBV6-5,few,ASSGTGGMYTEAF
TRBV9,once,ASSPPVPGRADTQY
TRBV20-1,-,SAQTGRGQPQH
TRBV27,few,ASSPSGGSYYEQY
TRBV18,few,ASSPAARYNEQF
TRBV24-1,few,ATSDLGEQF
TRBV5-1,few,ASSLGQGKDTQY
TRBV6-2/TRBV6-3,few,ASSRGHHYEQY
TRBV12-3/TRBV12-4,few,ASSLVLGAVVTQY
TRBV5-4,-,ASSQPPEAF
TRBV20-1,few,SARGTGHTGELF
TRBV4-2,-,ASSQVQGNTGELF
TRBV12-3/TRBV12-4,few,ASSPGRNYGYT
TRBV19,few,ASRILLAGNNEQF
TRBV10-3,many,ATLGQAADTQY
TRBV20-1,-,SASDSGGTEAF
TRBV19,-,ASTRRSYNEQF
TRBV5-1,-,ASSVDRGPDTQY
TRBV4-1,few,ASSQRQGGFGVGELF
TRBV20-1,-,SARDWRRGQQETQY
TRBV6-1,few,ASSEVGGGSSEQY
TRBV12-3/TRBV12-4,few,ASSASTSGGEKTQY
TRBV7-9,-,ASSVGAGAKETQY
TRBV29-1,-,SVGGQNNQPQH
TRBV7-9,-,ASSRGGGLYEQY
TRBV7-6,-,ASSSFLGQGGKTGEAF
TRBV25-1,few,ASSAPPGTGVNIQY
TRBV27,-,ASRRFAGTGEPETQY